A single sample is the source of the 30 T cell receptor beta chains below, sequenced in a study of shared clonotypes between healthy human individuals. TCRdb's copy holds only in-frame clones and misses some; the assay was immunoSEQ multiplex PCR. The data show a few million clones, approximately 94% seen once. Sequencing was performed on naive CD4+ T cells sorted from blood. Sample subset: CD45RA+ positively selected. Receptors originate from a man aged 18 to 30 in good health.

CDR3 nucleotide sequence: TGTGCCAGCAGCATAGGGACAGGGGTACGAGATACGCAGTATTTT. Encoded protein: CASSIGTGVRDTQYF. The chain carries TRBV5-6 and TRBJ2-3, with 10 bases identical to TRBD1. The junction had 7 bases not matched to a gene; V was cut back by 4 bases and J by 5 bases. The CDR3 covers 15 residues. From germline, CDR1 is SGHDT and CDR2 YYEEEE.

The rearrangement links TRBV30 to TRBJ2-6, with TRBD1 matching over 8 bases. The V gene's germline CDR1 is GTSNPN and CDR2 SVGIG (reference sequence). This CDR3 region has 17 residues. Trimming took 2 bases from V and 0 from J; bases not matched to a gene: 6. CDR3 sequence (DNA): TGTGCCTGGAGTATCCGGGACAGGTTCTCTGGGGCCAACGTCCTGACTTTC. Translating it yields CAWSIRDRFSGANVLTF.

The chain couples TRBV30 to TRBJ1-6; D not certain. This CDR3 is 13 amino acids long. Germline lookup yields CDR1 GTSNPN and CDR2 SVGIG (reference sequence). The V end lost 4 bases, the J end lost 7 bases, and 11 bases lay between the germline ends. CDR3 bases: TGTGCCTGGAACCGACTTAGCAATTCACCCCTCCACTTT. This codes for CAWNRLSNSPLHF.

The chain joins TRBV5-1 to TRBJ2-5, with 9 bases that match TRBD2. Germline-derived CDR1 and CDR2 are SGHRS and YFSETQ. With V trimmed by 2 bases and J by 3 bases, 2 bases remained unmatched. The CDR3 runs 14 residues. The CDR3 loop is CASSFWTSEETQYF. The CDR3 DNA is TGCGCCAGCAGCTTTTGGACTAGCGAAGAGACCCAGTACTTC.

The chain uses TRBV25-1 and TRBJ2-1, with D hard to call. Looked up from germline, CDR1 is MGHDK and CDR2 is SYGVNS. The V and J ends lost 0 bases and 3 bases respectively, with 6 bases between them. CDR3 length: 14 amino acids. The CDR3 spells CASSEYRRYNEQFF. The CDR3 DNA is TGTGCCAGCAGTGAATATCGGCGCTACAATGAGCAGTTCTTC.

The J gene is TRBJ1-1, the V gene TRBV7-9, with TRBD1 as a possible D gene (5 bases). Germline CDR1 reads SEHNR; CDR2 reads FQNEAQ (reference sequence). Trimming cost V 2 bases and J 3 bases, with 13 bases left between them. This CDR3 region has 15 residues. This CDR3 is CASSLSRGDYTEAFF. Written as DNA, the CDR3 is TGTGCCAGCAGCTTATCGAGGGGCGACTACACTGAAGCTTTCTTT.

The gene calls are TRBV28 and TRBJ1-2, with TRBD1 matching over 10 bases. CDR1 is MDHEN, CDR2 SYDVKM, per germline. V gave up 2 bases and J gave up 8 bases; unmatched junction bases: 14. CDR3 size: 17 residues. The DNA for the CDR3 is TGTGCCAGCAGTTTACGGGGTAGGGACAGGGGAATGCTCGGCTACACCTTC. Protein sequence: CASSLRGRDRGMLGYTF.

The chain carries TRBV9 and TRBJ1-2; D remains ambiguous. V shed 0 bases and J shed 4 bases, with 10 bases lying between them. Per the germline V gene, CDR1 is SGDLS and CDR2 is YYNGEE. This CDR3 contains 14 residues. The CDR3 region is CASSVEPRSYGYTF. The CDR3 DNA sequence: TGTGCCAGCAGCGTAGAACCCAGGAGCTATGGCTACACCTTC.

The V call is TRBV6-5, the J call TRBJ2-7, with TRBD1 identical over 9 bases. The CDR3 covers 16 residues. The V gene end was trimmed by 4 bases and the J gene end by 7 bases; junction bases not matched to a gene: 14. Germline V gene sequence: CDR1 MNHEY, CDR2 SVGAGI. DNA for the CDR3: TGTGCCAGCAGTTCCGTCACGACAGGGGGAAGGGGGGAGCAGTACTTC. It codes for CASSSVTTGGRGEQYF.

The chain recombines TRBV7-9 with TRBJ2-2; the D gene is possibly TRBD1 (6 bases). The CDR3 runs to 17 residues. CDR1 is SEHNR and CDR2 is FQNEAQ in the germline V gene (reference sequence). Deletions cut 2 bases from V and 5 bases from J, with 18 bases between. The CDR3 nucleotides are TGTGCCAGCAGCTTACCTCGGTCGCAGGGGATAACCGGGGAGCTGTTTTTT. Translation gives CASSLPRSQGITGELFF.

The chain employs TRBV5-1 and TRBJ2-4, with TRBD1 matching 9 bases. Trimming took 4 bases from V and 1 from J; bases not matched to a gene: 3. The CDR3 extends over 15 amino acids. The germline V gene encodes CDR1 SGHRS and CDR2 YFSETQ. The CDR3 DNA sequence: TGCGCCAGCAGCGGTGGGACAGGGGCCAAAAACATTCAGTACTTC. Its protein product is CASSGGTGAKNIQYF.

The chain couples TRBV2 to TRBJ1-2, with D possibly TRBD1 on 5 matching bases. This CDR3 is built from 13 residues. The germline gives CDR1 SNHLY, CDR2 FYNNEI. The V and J ends lost 6 bases and 8 bases respectively, with 16 bases between them. CDR3: CASSPRGPGGYTF. CDR3 sequence (DNA): TGTGCCAGCAGCCCCCGGGGCCCGGGAGGCTACACCTTC.

The chain uses TRBV10-3 and TRBJ1-4; weak D call: TRBD1 (6 bases). Germline V gives CDR1 ENHRY, CDR2 SYGVKD. V lost 6 bases and J 6 bases, leaving 17 bases between the germline ends. The CDR3 is 15 amino acids. The CDR3 loop is CAIRETGLMDEKLFF. CDR3 DNA sequence: TGTGCCATCAGGGAGACAGGACTGATGGATGAAAAACTGTTTTTT.

The chain employs TRBV25-1 and TRBJ2-2, with TRBD1 matching over 9 bases. The CDR3 spans 15 residues. CDR1 and CDR2 (germline): MGHDK, SYGVNS. V lost 4 bases and J lost 5; bases outside the gene matches: 5. CDR3 coding DNA: TGTGCCAGCAGTGTGGACAGGGGAGGAACCGGGGAGCTGTTTTTT. Translation gives CASSVDRGGTGELFF. Together with reference TRBV25-1 and TRBJ2-2, the CDR3 gives the full variable domain: EADIYQTPRYLVIGTGKKITLECSQTMGHDKMYWYQQDPGMELHLIHYSYGVNSTEKGDLSSESTVSRIRTEHFPLTLESARPSHTSQYLCASSVDRGGTGELFFGEGSRLTVL.

This chain uses TRBV7-2 with TRBJ2-7; 8 positions agree with TRBD2. This CDR3 has 14 residues. Germline V lookup: CDR1 SGHTA, CDR2 FQGNSA. J lost 3 bases, V lost 5 bases, and 6 bases had no gene match. CDR3 amino acids: CASSIGGVSYEQYF. CDR3 sequence (DNA): TGTGCCAGCAGCATCGGGGGGGTGAGCTACGAGCAGTACTTC.

J is TRBJ2-3 and V is TRBV18, with TRBD2 matching 13 bases. V shed 5 bases, J shed 2 bases, and the junction held 7 bases outside the gene matches. This CDR3 comprises 17 residues. Germline CDR1 is KGHSH and CDR2 is LQKENI. The CDR3 region is CASSWGLAGTFTDTQYF. The CDR3, as DNA: TGTGCCAGCTCATGGGGACTAGCGGGGACTTTCACAGATACGCAGTATTTT. The full variable domain, in which reference TRBV18 and TRBJ2-3 provide the parts outside the CDR3, is NAGVMQNPRHLVRRRGQEARLRCSPMKGHSHVYWYRQLPEEGLKFMVYLQKENIIDESGMPKERFSAEFPKEGPSILRIQQVVRGDSAAYFCASSWGLAGTFTDTQYFGPGTRLTVL.

This clone appeared a few times. The V call is TRBV5-1, the J call TRBJ1-1; the D gene is possibly TRBD1 (6 bases). V was clipped by 1 base and J by 11 bases, with 15 bases between them. The CDR3 runs 13 residues. Germline V lookup: CDR1 SGHRS, CDR2 YFSETQ. CDR3 in amino acids: CASSLIAGDGAFF. For the CDR3, the DNA is TGCGCCAGCAGCTTGATAGCAGGGGACGGTGCTTTCTTT.

In its sample, this clone was seen a few times. Other DNA sequences in the sample encode the same CDR3. This chain joins TRBV19 and TRBJ1-5; TRBD1 is a possible D gene (6 bases). This CDR3 is 13 amino acids long. In germline, CDR1 is LNHDA, CDR2 SQIVND (reference sequence). Trimming took off 3 bases at V and 7 bases at J, with 10 bases between the two ends. In DNA form, the CDR3 reads TGTGCCAGTAGTATTGCGAGGGGGCAGCCCCAGCATTTT. It translates to CASSIARGQPQHF.

This CDR3 reads CASSLRAGSYEQYF. CDR3 DNA: TGTGCCAGCAGCTTGAGGGCAGGGTCCTACGAGCAGTACTTC. The chain employs TRBV5-6 and TRBJ2-7; TRBD1 is a possible D gene (5 bases). From germline, CDR1 is SGHDT and CDR2 YYEEEE. This CDR3 is 14 amino acids long. V was pared by 1 base and J by 1 base, with 9 bases between.

This rearrangement joins TRBV6-5 to TRBJ1-2, with no clear D. This CDR3 spans 15 amino acids. V was pared by 2 bases and J by 0 bases, with 10 bases between. Germline loops: CDR1 MNHEY, CDR2 SVGAGI. Here the CDR3 reads CASSYLGTSNYGYTF. Here the CDR3 DNA reads TGTGCCAGCAGTTACCTGGGAACTTCTAACTATGGCTACACCTTC.

The chain recombines TRBV23-1 with TRBJ1-4; 9 bases are shared with TRBD1. TRBV23-1 is filed as an ORF, its function uncertain. The CDR3 is made up of 17 amino acids. Trimming at V came to 3 bases and at J to 8 bases, leaving 13 bases not matched to a gene. The CDR3 region is CASSHTTIRDREEKLFF. The CDR3 nucleotides read TGCGCCAGCAGTCATACGACCATCCGGGACAGGGAAGAAAAACTGTTTTTT.

This clone has just one count. This chain connects TRBV7-2 to TRBJ2-5, with D possibly matching TRBD1 (6 bases). The CDR3 runs 14 residues. V lost 3 bases to trimming and J lost 4 bases, with 12 bases between them. The V gene's germline CDR1 is SGHTA and CDR2 FQGNSA. The CDR3: CASSFNRAPETQYF. In nucleotides, the CDR3 is TGTGCCAGCAGCTTCAACAGGGCCCCAGAGACCCAGTACTTC.

The genes are TRBV5-1 and TRBJ1-4; 7 bases fit TRBD1. Germline lookup yields CDR1 SGHRS and CDR2 YFSETQ. J was trimmed by 8 bases and V by 5 bases; bases with no gene match: 9. The CDR3 consists of 14 residues. CDR3 in amino acids: CASSIDRAGEKLFF. The CDR3 DNA is TGCGCCAGCAGTATTGACAGGGCAGGGGAAAAACTGTTTTTT.

The chain links TRBV9 to TRBJ2-2, with 9 bases aligning to TRBD2. The CDR3 consists of 16 residues. Trimming at V came to 4 bases and at J to 5 bases, leaving 9 bases not matched to a gene. Germline values: CDR1 SGDLS, CDR2 YYNGEE. CDR3 nucleotides: TGTGCCAGCAGCCCCCGGGCAGCGGGGGGAACCGGGGAGCTGTTTTTT. Translating gives CASSPRAAGGTGELFF.

This rearrangement joins TRBV5-8 to TRBJ1-6; D gene ambiguous. Germline V gene lookup returns CDR1 SGHTS and CDR2 YDEGEE. The CDR3 has 11 residues. V was clipped by 0 bases and J by 8 bases, with 0 bases between them. The CDR3 sequence: CASSLDSPLHF. The CDR3 nucleotides read TGTGCCAGCAGCTTGGATTCACCCCTCCACTTT.

This clone was detected a few times. The CDR3 DNA reads as TGTGCCTGGAGGGCTAAACAGGGGAACACTGAAGCTTTCTTT. Its translation: CAWRAKQGNTEAFF. This rearrangement joins TRBV30 to TRBJ1-1, with D possibly being TRBD1 (6 bases). Trimming took off 3 bases at V and 1 base at J, with 12 bases between the two ends. Germline assignment: CDR1 GTSNPN and CDR2 SVGIG (reference sequence). The CDR3 is 14 amino acids.

This clone turned up a few times. The chain is built from TRBV18 and TRBJ1-1; unclear D gene. The CDR3 is made up of 16 amino acids. The ends were cut back, 2 bases at V and 2 bases at J, with 15 bases in the middle. Per germline, CDR1 KGHSH and CDR2 LQKENI. The CDR3 protein is CASSPYATGTNTEAFF. The CDR3 nucleotides are TGTGCCAGCTCACCATACGCGACGGGTACTAACACTGAAGCTTTCTTT.

This clone was picked up one time. This chain links TRBV5-4 with TRBJ1-2, with no clear D. There are 13 residues in the CDR3. CDR1 is SGHNT, CDR2 YYREEE, per germline (reference sequence). Deletions cut 5 bases from V and 7 bases from J, with 15 bases between. CDR3 sequence (DNA): TGTGCCAGCAGGGGAGAGCCGTTGGGTGGCTACACCTTC. It translates to CASRGEPLGGYTF.

This chain links TRBV5-1 with TRBJ2-2; D ambiguous. The CDR3 sequence is 16 residues long. Germline values: CDR1 SGHRS, CDR2 YFSETQ. Trimming shortened V by 4 bases and J by 0 bases, and 13 bases separated the two germline ends. CDR3 amino acids: CASSMGLIANTGELFF. The CDR3 region has the DNA TGCGCCAGCAGCATGGGCCTAATAGCGAACACCGGGGAGCTGTTTTTT.

The V and J genes are TRBV6-5 and TRBJ2-5; 9 nucleotides match TRBD2. Germline CDR1 and CDR2: MNHEY and SVGAGI. V gave up 6 bases and J gave up 3 bases; unmatched junction bases: 2. The CDR3 sequence is 13 residues long. The CDR3 DNA sequence: TGTGCCAGCAGACGACTAGCGGAAGAGACCCAGTACTTC. Protein product: CASRRLAEETQYF.